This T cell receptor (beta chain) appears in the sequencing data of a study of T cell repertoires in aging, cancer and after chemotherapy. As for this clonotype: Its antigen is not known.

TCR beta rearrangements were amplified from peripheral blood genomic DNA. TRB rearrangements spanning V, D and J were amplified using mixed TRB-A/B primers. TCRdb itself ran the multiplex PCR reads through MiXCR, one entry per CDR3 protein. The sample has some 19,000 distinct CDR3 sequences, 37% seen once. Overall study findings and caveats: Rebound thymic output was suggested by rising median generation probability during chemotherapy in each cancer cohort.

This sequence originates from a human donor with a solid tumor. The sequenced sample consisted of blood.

This chain's CDR3 is CASSLGQAGNTGELFF. The CDR3 DNA reads as TGTGCCAGCAGCCTCGGACAGGCCGGGAACACCGGGGAGCTGTTTTTT. The chain joins TRBV12-3 or TRBV12-4 to TRBJ2-2; 7 bases match TRBD1. The CDR3 extends over 16 amino acids. J lost 1 base, V lost 6 bases, and 8 bases had no gene match.